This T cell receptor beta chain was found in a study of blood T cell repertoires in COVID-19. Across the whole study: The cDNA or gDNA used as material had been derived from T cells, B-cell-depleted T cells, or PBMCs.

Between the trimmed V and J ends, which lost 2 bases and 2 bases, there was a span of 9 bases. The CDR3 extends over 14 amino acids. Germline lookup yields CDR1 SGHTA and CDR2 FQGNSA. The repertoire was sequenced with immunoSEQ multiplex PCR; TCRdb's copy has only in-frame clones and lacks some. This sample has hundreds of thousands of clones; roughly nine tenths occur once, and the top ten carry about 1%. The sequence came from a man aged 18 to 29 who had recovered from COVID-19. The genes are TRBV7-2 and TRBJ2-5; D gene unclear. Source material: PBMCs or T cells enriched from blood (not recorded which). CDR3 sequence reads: CASSLRRSQETQYF. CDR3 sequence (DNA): TGTGCCAGCAGCTTAAGACGGAGTCAAGAGACCCAGTACTTC.